This T cell receptor (beta chain) was recorded in a study of blood T cell repertoires in COVID-19. Background on the study: The study drew acute and convalescent COVID-19 samples from the United States, Italy and Spain. Sample material is recorded as cDNA or gDNA derived from T cells, B-cell-depleted T cells, or PBMCs.

Trimming took 4 bases from V and 2 from J; bases not matched to a gene: 12. The CDR3 totals 18 residues. Germline CDR1 and CDR2: SGHKS and YYEKEE (reference sequence). Original analysis: Cell counts per sample came from amplifying reference gene primers. Generated by immunoSEQ multiplex PCR, the TCRdb table keeps only in-frame clones and is missing some. V and J calls and clone size are copied from that table; D and trimming were computed from the DNA. The data show 48,000 or so clones, approximately 87% seen once. The TCR sequence derives from a woman aged 55-70 years with acute or convalescent COVID-19. Sequenced material: peripheral blood. The V gene is TRBV5-5, the J gene TRBJ2-6; the match to TRBD1 covers 7 bases. CDR3 residues: CASSPLGQVVTGANVLTF. Written as DNA, the CDR3 is TGTGCCAGCAGCCCCCTAGGACAGGTTGTGACTGGGGCCAACGTCCTGACTTTC.